Below are 28 T cell receptor beta chains sequenced from a single sample in a study of blood T cell repertoires in COVID-19. The table came from immunoSEQ multiplex PCR; TCRdb's copy has only in-frame clones and leaves some out. In the table there are roughly 300,000 clones, about 89% of which are singletons. The sequenced material came from PBMCs or T cells enriched from blood (not recorded which). The source of these receptors is a woman in her twenties or thirties who had recovered from COVID-19.

The V call is TRBV5-1, the J call TRBJ2-2; a possible D gene is TRBD1 (5 bases). Germline V gives CDR1 SGHRS, CDR2 YFSETQ. The CDR3 is made up of 16 amino acids. V shed 1 base and J shed 5 bases, with 15 bases lying between them. This chain's CDR3 is CASSLSQAGSTGELFF. The DNA for the CDR3 is TGCGCCAGCAGCTTGAGTCAGGCAGGGTCTACCGGGGAGCTGTTTTTT. The full variable domain, with the rest looked up from reference TRBV5-1 and TRBJ2-2, is KAGVTQTPRYLIKTRGQQVTLSCSPISGHRSVSWYQQTPGQGLQFLFEYFSETQRNKGNFPGRFSGRQFSNSRSEMNVSTLELGDSALYLCASSLSQAGSTGELFFGEGSRLTVL.

V is TRBV28 and J is TRBJ2-1, with a possible D match to TRBD2 (6 bases). Trimming removed 6 bases from V and 3 bases from J, with 18 bases in between. Germline V CDR1 and CDR2: MDHEN, SYDVKM. CDR3 length equals 16 residues. CDR3 in amino acids: CASSSGLTIYYNEQFF. The CDR3 DNA sequence: TGTGCCAGCAGCTCCGGACTAACTATTTACTACAATGAGCAGTTCTTC.

The CDR3 loop reads CSASAVRGLTF. The DNA of the CDR3 is TGCAGTGCTAGCGCAGTCAGGGGGCTTACCTTC. The chain employs TRBV20-1 and TRBJ1-2; 8 bases fit TRBD1. There are 11 residues in the CDR3. V shed 3 bases and J 14 bases; nucleotides not matched to a gene: 8. Germline loops: CDR1 DFQATT, CDR2 SNEGSKA (reference sequence).

The V and J genes are TRBV5-4 and TRBJ2-2, with 13 positions matching TRBD2. Germline lookup yields CDR1 SGHNT and CDR2 YYREEE (reference sequence). The CDR3 is 16 amino acids. V was clipped by 4 bases and J by 1 base; unmatched bases: 1. The CDR3 loop reads CASSRTSGGNTGELFF. CDR3 sequence (DNA): TGTGCCAGCAGCCGGACTAGCGGGGGGAACACCGGGGAGCTGTTTTTT.

This clone was found a few times. The chain recombines TRBV6-5 with TRBJ1-2, with TRBD1 as a possible D gene (5 bases). Germline lookup yields CDR1 MNHEY and CDR2 SVGAGI. This CDR3 spans 14 amino acids. V lost 6 bases to trimming and J lost 4 bases, with 15 bases between them. DNA of the CDR3: TGTGCCAGCAGCCCCAGGGCAAAAAGCTATGGCTACACCTTC. Its translation: CASSPRAKSYGYTF.

The chain uses TRBV6-4 and TRBJ2-3; 10 bases are shared with TRBD2. Trimming cost V 6 bases and J 5 bases; bases outside gene matches: 8. Germline-derived CDR1 and CDR2 are MRHNA and SNTAGT. This CDR3 contains 15 residues. DNA for the CDR3: TGTGCCAGCAGCAAGTTCGCTAGCGGGGGAGATACGCAGTATTTT. The encoded protein is CASSKFASGGDTQYF.

The J gene is TRBJ2-7, the V gene TRBV10-2; 9 nucleotides agree with TRBD2. The length of the CDR3 is 15 residues. Trimming removed 7 bases from V and 0 bases from J; junction bases left unmatched: 7. Germline V gives CDR1 WSHSY, CDR2 SAAADI. CDR3 loop: CASKPAGGHSYEQYF. CDR3 DNA sequence: TGCGCCAGCAAACCAGCGGGGGGCCACTCCTACGAGCAGTACTTC.

This clone was seen a single time. Other nucleotide sequences from this sample produce the same CDR3. This chain uses TRBV10-3 with TRBJ1-2; weak D call: TRBD1 (5 bases). Germline CDR1 ENHRY, CDR2 SYGVKD. V lost 4 bases, J lost 5 bases, and 8 bases lay in between. This CDR3 is built from 12 residues. This chain's CDR3 is CAISGQGYGYTF. The DNA of the CDR3 is TGTGCCATCAGTGGTCAGGGATATGGCTACACCTTC.

Worth noting for this clone: The sample carries other DNA sequences with the same CDR3. This rearrangement joins TRBV11-2 to TRBJ1-4; unclear D gene. V lost 1 base and J 8 bases, leaving 14 bases between the germline ends. Germline values: CDR1 SGHAT, CDR2 FQNNGV. CDR3 length equals 15 residues. DNA for the CDR3: TGTGCCAGCAGCTTAGTTGGGGTTGGGGAGGAAAAACTGTTTTTT. Translating it yields CASSLVGVGEEKLFF.

This chain uses TRBV3-1 (or the pseudogene TRBV3-2) with TRBJ2-4; a weak D match, TRBD2 (6 bases). Per the germline V gene, CDR1 is LGHDT and CDR2 is YNNKEL (reference sequence). The V end lost 0 bases, the J end lost 7 bases, and 19 bases lay between the germline ends. The CDR3 loop spans 17 amino acids. This CDR3 is CASSQEGGRGQANIQYF. As DNA, the CDR3 is TGTGCCAGCAGCCAAGAGGGGGGAAGGGGTCAGGCGAACATTCAGTACTTC.

The table lists this clone with a count of one. The chain has TRBV11-2 and TRBJ2-5; 8 positions agree with TRBD1. The CDR3 is made up of 15 amino acids. Germline-derived CDR1 and CDR2 are SGHAT and FQNNGV. V lost 5 bases to trimming and J lost 1 base; unmatched junction nucleotides: 6. CDR3 in DNA: TGTGCCAGCAGCCTTCGCACAGGGGGCCAAGAGACCCAGTACTTC. Amino acids: CASSLRTGGQETQYF.

This clone appeared once. The gene calls are TRBV25-1 and TRBJ2-7; no clear D gene. The CDR3 length is 13 residues. CDR1 and CDR2 from the germline V gene are MGHDK and SYGVNS. V was trimmed by 2 bases and J by 7 bases, leaving 12 bases between them. CDR3 sequence reads: CASSEIGRWEQYF. The CDR3 coding sequence is TGTGCCAGCAGTGAAATCGGCAGGTGGGAGCAGTACTTC.

The chain combines TRBV5-6 with TRBJ2-2; the D gene is possibly TRBD1 (5 bases). From germline, CDR1 is SGHDT and CDR2 YYEEEE. V was shortened by 1 base and J by 6 bases, with 19 bases between the two germline ends. This CDR3 has 17 residues. The CDR3 reads CASSLYLRQGGPGELFF. As DNA, the CDR3 is TGTGCCAGCAGCTTGTACCTCCGCCAGGGCGGCCCCGGGGAGCTGTTTTTT.

This chain links TRBV7-2 with TRBJ1-2; 10 bases match TRBD1. This CDR3 has 13 amino acids. Germline values: CDR1 SGHTA, CDR2 FQGNSA. The junction had 5 bases not matched to a gene; V was cut back by 5 bases and J by 8 bases. The CDR3 DNA is TGTGCCAGCAGCCCTGACAGGGGGCTAGGCTACACCTTC. Residues: CASSPDRGLGYTF. The full variable domain, its missing parts supplied by reference TRBV7-2 and TRBJ1-2, is GAGVSQSPSNKVTEKGKDVELRCDPISGHTALYWYRQSLGQGLEFLIYFQGNSAPDKSGLPSDRFSAERTGGSVSTLTIQRTQQEDSAVYLCASSPDRGLGYTFGSGTRLTVV.

Concerning this clone itself: This CDR3 is also generated by other DNA sequences in the sample. The J gene is TRBJ1-1, the V gene TRBV19, with D possibly being TRBD1 (5 bases). The germline gives CDR1 LNHDA, CDR2 SQIVND (reference sequence). There are 14 residues in the CDR3. V was cut by 3 bases and J by 1 base, with 9 bases left in between. CDR3 residues: CASSIQGGNTEAFF. The CDR3 DNA reads as TGTGCCAGTAGTATCCAGGGAGGGAACACTGAAGCTTTCTTT.

V is TRBV27 and J is TRBJ2-7; 9 bases fit TRBD1. The V gene's germline CDR1 is MNHEY and CDR2 SMNVEV (reference sequence). The CDR3 is made up of 16 amino acids. The V segment lost 5 bases and the J segment 4 bases; nucleotides outside the gene matches: 12. This CDR3 is CASSPTAGTGRYEQYF. CDR3 coding DNA: TGTGCCAGCAGTCCGACAGCCGGGACAGGGAGGTACGAGCAGTACTTC.

The gene calls are TRBV12-3 or TRBV12-4 and TRBJ2-7; no definite D call. V gave up 0 bases and J gave up 0 bases, with 3 bases separating them. The CDR3 has 13 residues. CDR3 in DNA: TGTGCCAGCAGTTTAGCGAGCTCCTACGAGCAGTACTTC. Protein sequence: CASSLASSYEQYF.

The J gene is TRBJ1-1, the V gene TRBV7-9; 7 bases fit TRBD1. The CDR3 runs 16 residues. Germline CDR1 is SEHNR and CDR2 is FQNEAQ (reference sequence). V shed 7 bases and J 6 bases; nucleotides not matched to a gene: 17. The CDR3 DNA follows: TGTGCCAGCACCCAGGGTACAGGGGATTTAGGCGCTGAAGCTTTCTTT. This sequence encodes CASTQGTGDLGAEAFF.

The J gene is TRBJ1-5, the V gene TRBV28; 9 bases are shared with TRBD1. CDR1 is MDHEN, CDR2 SYDVKM, per germline. The CDR3 sequence is 14 residues long. Trimming at V came to 3 bases and at J to 4 bases, leaving 1 base not matched to a gene. CDR3 protein: CASSLGQGNQPQHF. The DNA for the CDR3 is TGTGCCAGCAGTTTGGGACAGGGTAATCAGCCCCAGCATTTT.

This clone has more than one count but fewer than ten. V is TRBV14 and J is TRBJ1-2, with 7 bases identical to TRBD1. CDR3 length: 14 residues. V lost 2 bases and J lost 2; bases outside the gene matches: 2. The germline V gene encodes CDR1 SGHDN and CDR2 FVKESK. CDR3 in DNA: TGTGCCAGCAGCCAATTACAGGGGAACTATGGCTACACCTTC. Amino acids: CASSQLQGNYGYTF.

The chain couples TRBV29-1 to TRBJ1-1, with unresolved D. From germline, CDR1 is SQVTM and CDR2 ANQGSEA. The V end lost 8 bases, the J end lost 4 bases, and 11 bases lay between the germline ends. The CDR3 totals 11 residues. DNA for the CDR3: TGCAGCTTCCGGGTTACCACTGAAGCTTTCTTT. Translating gives CSFRVTTEAFF.

The chain recombines TRBV3-1 (or the pseudogene TRBV3-2) with TRBJ2-2; 7 bases fit TRBD2. CDR1 is LGHDT, CDR2 YNNKEL, per germline (reference sequence). With V trimmed by 0 bases and J by 6 bases, 4 bases remained unmatched. The CDR3 spans 15 residues. The CDR3 reads CASSQDMAGAGELFF. CDR3 nucleotide sequence: TGTGCCAGCAGCCAAGATATGGCGGGGGCCGGGGAGCTGTTTTTT.

This chain connects TRBV29-1 to TRBJ2-1, with 9 bases matching TRBD1. The CDR3 is made up of 14 amino acids. J lost 6 bases, V lost 4 bases, and 7 bases had no gene match. Germline V gene data show CDR1 as SQVTM and CDR2 as ANQGSEA. The DNA of the CDR3 is TGCAGCGTTGTCACACAGGGGGCTTTCAATGAGCAGTTCTTC. This codes for CSVVTQGAFNEQFF.

The chain has TRBV6-5 and TRBJ1-6; D call uncertain. Trimming removed 0 bases at V and 10 bases at J, with 13 bases between. The V gene's germline CDR1 is MNHEY and CDR2 SVGAGI. This CDR3 has 15 amino acids. CDR3: CASSYSRGGTSPLHF. The CDR3 nucleotides are TGTGCCAGCAGTTACTCGAGAGGAGGAACCTCACCCCTCCACTTT.

The gene calls are TRBV7-9 and TRBJ1-1; possibly TRBD1 for D (6 bases). The CDR3 has 14 amino acids. CDR1 is SEHNR, CDR2 FQNEAQ, per germline (reference sequence). V was cut by 1 base and J by 1 base, with 7 bases left in between. The CDR3 here is CASSLVGGNTEAFF. The CDR3 DNA reads TGTGCCAGCAGCTTAGTAGGGGGGAACACTGAAGCTTTCTTT.

In its sample, this clone was seen a few times. This chain connects TRBV4-1 to TRBJ2-7; no definite D call. With 0 bases removed from V and 3 bases from J, the gap between germline ends came to 12 bases. The CDR3 covers 15 residues. Germline V CDR1 and CDR2: MGHRA, YSYEKL. The CDR3 DNA reads TGCGCCAGCAGCCAAGATAGAGAGCTTGGCTACGAGCAGTACTTC. This encodes CASSQDRELGYEQYF.

The chain is built from TRBV19 and TRBJ1-4; 7 bases fit TRBD1. Germline CDR1 LNHDA, CDR2 SQIVND (reference sequence). The CDR3 length is 15 residues. Germline trimming cut 5 bases from V and 3 bases from J; bases unmatched to any gene: 6. The DNA for the CDR3 is TGTGCCAGTAGTCTACCAGGGGGACCTAATGAAAAACTGTTTTTT. Amino acids: CASSLPGGPNEKLFF.

The V and J genes are TRBV5-1 and TRBJ1-1; possibly TRBD1 for D (6 bases). V shed 2 bases and J shed 4 bases, with 12 bases lying between them. The length of the CDR3 is 14 residues. In germline, CDR1 is SGHRS, CDR2 YFSETQ. CDR3: CASSFRGRGTEAFF. Here the CDR3 DNA reads TGCGCCAGCAGCTTCAGGGGAAGGGGCACTGAAGCTTTCTTT.